Each of the 32 T cell receptor beta chains below was sequenced from the same sample in a study of T cell repertoires in cytomegalovirus infection. TCRdb re-called the reads through MiXCR, storing one row per CDR3 protein. The sample lists about 100,000 distinct CDR3 sequences, roughly 39% occurring once. These receptors are not linked to any known antigen. This sample comprised CD8+ T cells from cultured PBMCs, obtained from culture after CMV antigen stimulation. These receptors came from a human donor in good health (CMV status not recorded). Some clones in this sample may be carry-over from other donors' samples.

This clonotype occurred a few times. The CDR3 DNA is TGTGCCATCAGTGACGGGGATTCCTCTGGAAACACCATATATTTT. It is translated as CAISDGDSSGNTIYF. The chain uses TRBV10-3 and TRBJ1-3; D uncertain. Germline lookup yields CDR1 ENHRY and CDR2 SYGVKD. Trimming took 3 bases from V and 0 from J, leaving 9 bases between them. The CDR3 totals 15 residues.

The chain carries TRBV4-1 and TRBJ2-7, with 9 bases lining up with TRBD1. Germline CDR1 is MGHRA and CDR2 is YSYEKL. With V trimmed by 4 bases and J by 3 bases, 7 bases remained unmatched. The CDR3 totals 15 residues. The CDR3 reads CASSLVTGGLYEQYF. DNA of the CDR3: TGCGCCAGCAGCCTCGTGACAGGGGGTCTCTACGAGCAGTACTTC.

This chain links TRBV5-6 with TRBJ2-1, with 7 bases identical to TRBD1. V trimming: 2 bases; J trimming: 10 bases; junction bases outside the gene matches: 3. This CDR3 spans 12 amino acids. In germline, CDR1 is SGHDT, CDR2 YYEEEE. The CDR3 DNA follows: TGTGCCAGCAGCTTACAGGGGCGCGAGCAGTTCTTC. Protein: CASSLQGREQFF.

The chain is built from TRBV18 and TRBJ1-2; 8 bases map to TRBD1. The ends lost 1 base at V and 3 bases at J; junction bases unmatched: 7. The CDR3 length is 16 residues. Germline lookup yields CDR1 KGHSH and CDR2 LQKENI. CDR3 bases: TGTGCCAGCTCACCACTAACCAGGGGGCTCGACTATGGCTACACCTTC. Protein sequence: CASSPLTRGLDYGYTF.

The genes are TRBV6-8 and TRBJ1-1; D gene ambiguous. Germline loops: CDR1 MNHGY, CDR2 SAAAGT. The CDR3 runs to 14 residues. V lost 6 bases, J lost 11 bases, and 22 bases lay in between. The CDR3 reads CASRDFGVLGFAFF. CDR3 coding DNA: TGTGCCAGCAGGGACTTCGGGGTGCTCGGGTTCGCTTTCTTT.

The chain couples TRBV7-9 to TRBJ2-7; 9 bases are shared with TRBD2. The ends lost 0 bases at V and 5 bases at J; junction bases unmatched: 8. The CDR3 is 16 residues long. Germline CDR1 SEHNR, CDR2 FQNEAQ (reference sequence). CDR3 DNA: TGTGCCAGCAGCTTAGCGCAGGCTAGCGGGGACGACGAGCAGTACTTC. It yields the protein CASSLAQASGDDEQYF.

The gene calls are TRBV5-5 and TRBJ2-7, with 9 positions matching TRBD1. This CDR3 has 15 residues. The V gene end was trimmed by 4 bases and the J gene end by 6 bases; junction bases not matched to a gene: 11. Looked up from germline, CDR1 is SGHKS and CDR2 is YYEKEE (reference sequence). The CDR3 nucleotides read TGTGCCAGCAGCGTAACAGGGGGCAACTCCGGCGAGCAGTACTTC. Its protein is CASSVTGGNSGEQYF.

This clonotype has more than one count but fewer than ten. The CDR3 here is CASSSGQGLETQYF. CDR3 sequence (DNA): TGTGCCAGCAGCTCCGGACAGGGGCTAGAGACCCAGTACTTC. The chain carries TRBV7-2 and TRBJ2-5; 9 bases line up with TRBD1. The CDR3 length is 14 residues. The junction had 4 bases not matched to a gene; V was cut back by 4 bases and J by 4 bases. Germline V gene sequence: CDR1 SGHTA, CDR2 FQGNSA.

This rearrangement joins TRBV12-3 or TRBV12-4 to TRBJ1-4, with D hard to call. This CDR3 comprises 12 residues. The V end lost 4 bases, the J end lost 7 bases, and 7 bases lay between the germline ends. Here the CDR3 DNA reads TGTGCCAGCAGTTCCAATCCTGAAAAACTGTTTTTT. Amino acids: CASSSNPEKLFF.

The rearrangement joins TRBV2 to TRBJ2-1, with 8 nucleotides matching TRBD2. The V and J ends lost 8 bases and 4 bases, in that order; junction bases with no gene match: 4. The germline gives CDR1 SNHLY, CDR2 FYNNEI. The CDR3 spans 13 residues. CDR3: CASGGTSYNEQFF. In nucleotides, the CDR3 is TGTGCCAGCGGGGGGACTAGTTACAATGAGCAGTTCTTC.

Only a few counts were recorded for this clonotype. The chain uses TRBV28 and TRBJ1-6; 7 bases fit TRBD1. CDR3 length equals 15 residues. The ends lost 6 bases at V and 3 bases at J; junction bases unmatched: 5. CDR1 is MDHEN, CDR2 SYDVKM, per germline. CDR3 sequence: CASSLRGDYNSPLHF. For the CDR3, the DNA is TGTGCCAGCAGCCTCAGGGGGGACTATAATTCACCCCTCCACTTT.

This chain uses TRBV28 with TRBJ2-7; TRBD1 is a possible D gene (5 bases). CDR3 length: 13 amino acids. Germline lookup yields CDR1 MDHEN and CDR2 SYDVKM. The V and J ends lost 1 base and 6 bases respectively, with 10 bases between them. CDR3: CASSLFSGIEQYF. The CDR3 nucleotides are TGTGCCAGCAGTTTATTTTCAGGGATCGAGCAGTACTTC.

This clonotype was seen repeatedly, ten times or more. The chain recombines TRBV7-2 with TRBJ2-1, with D perhaps given as TRBD1 or TRBD2 (5 bases each). This CDR3 is built from 14 residues. Trimming cost V 5 bases and J 5 bases, with 13 bases left between them. Germline CDR1 and CDR2: SGHTA and FQGNSA. Here the CDR3 DNA reads TGTGCCAGCAGCCCGGGACCCAATCACAATGAGCAGTTCTTC. Translated: CASSPGPNHNEQFF.

The V call is TRBV19, the J call TRBJ1-1; TRBD1 agrees at 7 bases. With 2 bases clipped from V and 4 bases from J, the junction kept 7 bases outside the gene matches. Germline V gene sequence: CDR1 LNHDA, CDR2 SQIVND (reference sequence). This CDR3 comprises 15 residues. CDR3 sequence reads: CASSIHEGASTEAFF. As DNA, the CDR3 is TGTGCCAGTAGTATACACGAGGGGGCGAGCACTGAAGCTTTCTTT.

The chain recombines TRBV9 with TRBJ2-3; no firm D call. Germline V gives CDR1 SGDLS, CDR2 YYNGEE. The V end lost 0 bases, the J end lost 5 bases, and 4 bases lay between the germline ends. The CDR3 has 12 amino acids. The CDR3 sequence is CASSVGEDTQYF. The DNA of the CDR3 is TGTGCCAGCAGCGTAGGGGAAGATACGCAGTATTTT. The complete variable domain, with remaining parts taken from reference TRBV9 and TRBJ2-3, reads DSGVTQTPKHLITATGQRVTLRCSPRSGDLSVYWYQQSLDQGLQFLIQYYNGEERAKGNILERFSAQQFPDLHSELNLSSLELGDSALYFCASSVGEDTQYFGPGTRLTVL.

V is TRBV3-1 and J is TRBJ2-2; D is perhaps TRBD2 (5 bases). Germline V lookup: CDR1 LGHDT, CDR2 YNNKEL (reference sequence). The CDR3 loop spans 19 amino acids. V was clipped by 5 bases and J by 3 bases, with 25 bases between them. CDR3 DNA sequence: TGTGCCAGCAGCAAAAGGTTCACCAGGTCCGTTAGCGACACCGGGGAGCTGTTTTTT. Its translation: CASSKRFTRSVSDTGELFF.

Here the CDR3 reads CASSDRGRGPTEAFF. CDR3 nucleotides: TGCGCCAGCAGCGACAGGGGCCGCGGCCCCACTGAAGCTTTCTTT. The chain couples TRBV4-1 to TRBJ1-1; 8 positions agree with TRBD1. Germline V gene sequence: CDR1 MGHRA, CDR2 YSYEKL. The length of the CDR3 is 15 residues. The V segment lost 5 bases and the J segment 4 bases; nucleotides outside the gene matches: 9.

The chain recombines TRBV4-1 with TRBJ1-1; D unresolved. This CDR3 has 13 residues. CDR1 is MGHRA and CDR2 is YSYEKL in the germline V gene. V lost 0 bases to trimming and J lost 6 bases, with 8 bases between them. CDR3 amino acids: CASSQDLVPEAFF. CDR3 DNA sequence: TGCGCCAGCAGCCAAGATTTGGTACCTGAAGCTTTCTTT.

This chain connects TRBV27 to TRBJ1-1; 8 positions match TRBD1. Per germline, CDR1 MNHEY and CDR2 SMNVEV (reference sequence). Trimming took 4 bases from V and 0 from J; bases not matched to a gene: 7. The CDR3 loop spans 16 amino acids. Here the CDR3 DNA reads TGTGCCAGCAGTTCCGGACAGGGAGGAGTGAACACTGAAGCTTTCTTT. This gives the protein CASSSGQGGVNTEAFF.

This chain links TRBV7-8 with TRBJ2-3; D is perhaps TRBD2 (7 bases). From germline, CDR1 is SGHVS and CDR2 FQNEAQ. With 5 bases removed from V and 5 bases from J, the gap between germline ends came to 17 bases. The CDR3 length is 15 residues. CDR3: CASSPIRGAEDTQYF. CDR3 nucleotide sequence: TGTGCCAGCAGCCCAATTCGGGGGGCTGAAGATACGCAGTATTTT.

The chain carries TRBV12-3 or TRBV12-4 and TRBJ2-2, with D possibly TRBD2 on 6 matching bases. Between the trimmed V and J ends, which lost 10 bases and 6 bases, there was a span of 15 bases. The length of the CDR3 is 13 residues. CDR3 nucleotide sequence: TGTGCCAACGCCCGGGGGACGGCCGGGGAGCTGTTTTTT. It is translated as CANARGTAGELFF.

This clonotype was recorded a few times. This chain's CDR3 is CASSLVRGADEQFF. As DNA, the CDR3 is TGTGCCAGCAGCCTCGTTCGGGGGGCGGATGAGCAGTTCTTC. The V call is TRBV11-3, the J call TRBJ2-1, with a possible D match to TRBD2 (7 bases). This CDR3 is 14 amino acids long. V gave up 5 bases and J gave up 8 bases, with 16 bases separating them. Germline CDR1 SGHNT, CDR2 YENEEA.

This clonotype was detected ten times or more. This sequence joins TRBV24-1 and TRBJ2-3; 9 bases map to TRBD1. Trimming at V came to 9 bases and at J to 6 bases, leaving 6 bases not matched to a gene. Germline V gene lookup returns CDR1 KGHDR and CDR2 SFDVKD. The CDR3 extends over 13 amino acids. CDR3 DNA sequence: TGTGCCACCTCCGAACAGGGGGCTGATACGCAGTATTTT. It specifies CATSEQGADTQYF.

The chain recombines TRBV7-9 with TRBJ2-3; D is uncertain. V was pared by 4 bases and J by 5 bases, with 10 bases between. This CDR3 has 13 amino acids. Per the germline V gene, CDR1 is SEHNR and CDR2 is FQNEAQ (reference sequence). The CDR3, as DNA: TGTGCCAGCAGCTCCCTTCTAGAAGATACGCAGTATTTT. It encodes CASSSLLEDTQYF.

This chain uses TRBV24-1 with TRBJ2-2; D is unclear. Germline CDR1 is KGHDR and CDR2 is SFDVKD. V dropped 0 bases and J dropped 6 bases, with 10 bases sitting between them. The CDR3 contains 15 residues. CDR3 sequence reads: CATSDLPGGAGELFF. Here the CDR3 DNA reads TGTGCCACCAGTGATTTGCCCGGCGGCGCCGGGGAGCTGTTTTTT.

The chain is built from TRBV7-9 and TRBJ1-1; TRBD1 agrees at 8 bases. There are 15 residues in the CDR3. Germline V gene data show CDR1 as SEHNR and CDR2 as FQNEAQ (reference sequence). Trimming removed 2 bases from V and 7 bases from J; junction bases left unmatched: 9. The CDR3 sequence is CASSLTPDRDSEAFF. CDR3 coding DNA: TGTGCCAGCAGCTTAACGCCGGACAGGGACAGTGAAGCTTTCTTT. Looking up the rest from reference TRBV7-9 and TRBJ1-1 gives the full variable domain: DTGVSQNPRHKITKRGQNVTFRCDPISEHNRLYWYRQTLGQGPEFLTYFQNEAQLEKSRLLSDRFSAERPKGSFSTLEIQRTEQGDSAMYLCASSLTPDRDSEAFFGQGTRLTVV.

This clonotype was seen a handful of times. The chain carries TRBV7-8 and TRBJ2-5; perhaps TRBD2 as D (7 bases). Trimming removed 1 base at V and 0 bases at J, with 18 bases between. This CDR3 region has 18 residues. Germline CDR1 and CDR2: SGHVS and FQNEAQ. This CDR3 is CASSLDVGGPRYQETQYF. The CDR3 DNA reads TGTGCCAGCAGCTTAGATGTGGGGGGGCCTAGGTACCAAGAGACCCAGTACTTC.

The chain couples TRBV7-9 to TRBJ2-3, with D possibly matching TRBD1 (5 bases). In germline, CDR1 is SEHNR, CDR2 FQNEAQ (reference sequence). The CDR3 is 15 amino acids. Trimming took off 3 bases at V and 4 bases at J, with 14 bases between the two ends. The CDR3 loop is CASSFPQGVSDTQYF. The CDR3 nucleotides read TGTGCCAGCAGCTTCCCGCAGGGCGTTTCAGATACGCAGTATTTT.

A few counts support this clonotype. The V call is TRBV10-3, the J call TRBJ2-7, with D hard to call. The germline V gene has CDR1 ENHRY and CDR2 SYGVKD. The CDR3 extends over 13 amino acids. Trimming pared 4 bases from V and 5 bases from J, leaving 12 bases between. The CDR3 region is CAISVEQSDEQYF. In nucleotides, the CDR3 is TGTGCCATCAGTGTAGAACAGTCCGACGAGCAGTACTTC.

The chain has TRBV7-3 and TRBJ2-7; tentative D call: TRBD2 (6 bases). The ends were cut back, 4 bases at V and 0 bases at J, with 13 bases in the middle. Germline V lookup: CDR1 SGHTA, CDR2 FQGTGA. The CDR3 sequence is 15 residues long. CDR3 DNA: TGTGCCAGCAGCTGGGCCGGGGGAAGCTCCTACGAGCAGTACTTC. This translates into CASSWAGGSSYEQYF. The whole variable domain, filled in from reference TRBV7-3 and TRBJ2-7, reads GAGVSQTPSNKVTEKGKYVELRCDPISGHTALYWYRQSLGQGPEFLIYFQGTGAADDSGLPNDRFFAVRPEGSVSTLKIQRTERGDSAVYLCASSWAGGSSYEQYFGPGTRLTVT.

This chain joins TRBV4-1 and TRBJ2-7, with D unresolved. With 5 bases removed from V and 0 bases from J, the gap between germline ends came to 17 bases. This CDR3 has 16 residues. Germline loops: CDR1 MGHRA, CDR2 YSYEKL. CDR3 loop: CASSYRLVAHSYEQYF. The CDR3 DNA is TGCGCCAGCAGCTACCGGTTGGTCGCCCACTCCTACGAGCAGTACTTC.

This clonotype was seen more than once but under ten times. The rearrangement uses TRBV24-1 and TRBJ2-2; D possibly uses TRBD1 or TRBD2 (6 bases each). The germline gives CDR1 KGHDR, CDR2 SFDVKD. The CDR3 spans 13 residues. Deletions cut 8 bases from V and 2 bases from J, with 8 bases between. The CDR3: CATKGGNTGELFF. The CDR3 nucleotides read TGTGCCACCAAGGGGGGTAACACCGGGGAGCTGTTTTTT.